The T cell receptor beta chain described here comes from a study of metastatic and nonmetastatic thyroid tumors. Study information: The study looked at repertoires side by side in blood and in tumor or nodule tissue from malignant and benign thyroid patients.

All patients were treatment-naive before thyroid surgery. Ten or more counts support this clone. Its antigen is not identified. Other DNA sequences in this specimen translate into the identical CDR3. Study-level findings and limits: Benign nodules were reported to have significantly lower TCR beta diversity than malignant thyroid tumors, in blood and tumor.

Per the original methods: Variation in CDR3 across clinicopathological groups served as the basis for constructing a distant-metastasis classifier in papillary thyroid cancer. TCRdb reanalyzed the PCR reads with MiXCR. The V and J calls were determined by TCRdb, not by the authors. The sample holds around 70,000 clones, around 20% seen once. The germline V and J ends were trimmed by 7 bases and 5 bases, with 22 bases remaining between them. The length of the CDR3 is 16 residues. CDR1 and CDR2 from the germline V gene are MNHEY and SMNVEV (reference sequence). J is TRBJ2-3 and V is TRBV27; maybe TRBD1 (8 bases). The receptor comes from a female donor with papillary thyroid cancer or a benign thyroid nodule (not recorded which). Some clones in this sample may be carry-over from other donors' samples. The source material was blood. DNA for the CDR3: TGTGCCAGCACCATTCAGGACAGGGCGGGGGTAGATACGCAGTATTTT. Its protein is CASTIQDRAGVDTQYF.